The rows below give T cell receptor beta chains drawn from one sample of a study of blood T cell repertoires in COVID-19. Profiled with immunoSEQ multiplex PCR; TCRdb holds only in-frame clones, not every one. This sample has 200,000 to 250,000 clones, with 70% to 90% found just once. Sequencing was performed on peripheral blood. These receptors all come from a woman under 30 who had recovered from COVID-19. CDR3s include the opening cysteine and the closing phenylalanine or tryptophan. D genes are given only for firm matches. Clone size is stated in some rows and not others, as once, few, many or a class when expanded.

clone size: -
D gene: -
V gene: TRBV30
J gene: TRBJ1-1
CDR3 protein: CAWSAGWNTEAFF
CDR3 DNA: TGTGCCTGGAGTGCAGGGTGGAACACTGAAGCTTTCTTT

clone size: -
D gene: TRBD2
V gene: TRBV4-1
J gene: TRBJ2-1
CDR3 protein: CASSPRLAGGNEQFF
CDR3 DNA: TGCGCCAGCAGCCCCCGCCTAGCGGGAGGGAATGAGCAGTTCTTC

clone size: -
D gene: TRBD2
V gene: TRBV28
J gene: TRBJ2-1
CDR3 protein: CASSLLIRGEAGGFLEQFF
CDR3 DNA: TGTGCCAGCAGTTTATTAATCAGGGGGGAAGCGGGAGGGTTCCTTGAGCAGTTCTTC

clone size: once
D gene: TRBD1
V gene: TRBV14
J gene: TRBJ1-2
CDR3 protein: CASSQDRRGRDYGYTF
CDR3 DNA: TGTGCCAGCAGCCAAGATCGGAGGGGGCGGGACTATGGCTACACCTTC

clone size: -
D gene: -
V gene: TRBV4-2
J gene: TRBJ2-7
CDR3 protein: CASSPGLLDNEQYF
CDR3 DNA: TGTGCCAGCAGCCCGGGACTTCTAGACAACGAGCAGTACTTC

clone size: -
D gene: -
V gene: TRBV5-6
J gene: TRBJ2-1
CDR3 protein: CASSPRTFPSYNEQFF
CDR3 DNA: TGTGCCAGCAGCCCCCGGACTTTCCCTTCCTACAATGAGCAGTTCTTC

clone size: -
D gene: TRBD2
V gene: TRBV6-5
J gene: TRBJ2-3
CDR3 protein: CASSYFERGSTDTQYF
CDR3 DNA: TGTGCCAGCAGTTACTTCGAGCGGGGTAGCACAGATACGCAGTATTTT

clone size: once
D gene: TRBD1
V gene: TRBV10-3
J gene: TRBJ1-5
CDR3 protein: CAISGTGGINQPQHF
CDR3 DNA: TGTGCCATCAGTGGGACAGGGGGTATCAATCAGCCCCAGCATTTT

clone size: few
D gene: -
V gene: TRBV28
J gene: TRBJ2-7
CDR3 protein: CASSSGALNDEQYF
CDR3 DNA: TGTGCCAGCAGTTCTGGGGCACTTAACGACGAGCAGTACTTC

clone size: -
D gene: -
V gene: TRBV30
J gene: TRBJ1-2
CDR3 protein: CAWREGGWYGYTF
CDR3 DNA: TGTGCCTGGAGGGAAGGGGGATGGTATGGCTACACCTTC

clone size: -
D gene: -
V gene: TRBV3-1/TRBV3-2
J gene: TRBJ2-7
CDR3 protein: CASSQQTDTYYEQYF
CDR3 DNA: TGTGCCAGCAGCCAGCAAACAGACACTTACTACGAGCAGTACTTC

clone size: -
D gene: TRBD1
V gene: TRBV11-3
J gene: TRBJ2-5
CDR3 protein: CASSPGTGGRETQYF
CDR3 DNA: TGTGCCAGCAGCCCTGGGACAGGGGGCCGAGAGACCCAGTACTTC

clone size: -
D gene: TRBD1
V gene: TRBV19
J gene: TRBJ2-7
CDR3 protein: CASSIFGPRGKDEQYF
CDR3 DNA: TGTGCCAGTAGTATTTTCGGGCCCAGGGGGAAAGACGAGCAGTACTTC

clone size: -
D gene: TRBD2
V gene: TRBV5-6
J gene: TRBJ2-7
CDR3 protein: CASSLWTSGRYDEQYF
CDR3 DNA: TGTGCCAGCAGCCTTTGGACTAGCGGGAGATATGACGAGCAGTACTTC

clone size: -
D gene: -
V gene: TRBV29-1
J gene: TRBJ1-1
CDR3 protein: CSVEGVGAFF
CDR3 DNA: TGCAGCGTTGAAGGAGTCGGGGCTTTCTTT

clone size: -
D gene: -
V gene: TRBV7-9
J gene: TRBJ1-2
CDR3 protein: CASSLQAGYTF
CDR3 DNA: TGTGCCAGCAGCTTGCAGGCTGGCTACACCTTC

clone size: -
D gene: TRBD1
V gene: TRBV5-3
J gene: TRBJ2-1
CDR3 protein: CARSLGKWGQGANEQFF
CDR3 DNA: TGTGCCAGAAGCTTGGGTAAATGGGGACAGGGGGCCAATGAGCAGTTCTTC

clone size: -
D gene: -
V gene: TRBV29-1
J gene: TRBJ1-4
CDR3 protein: CSVEGGQPSEKLFF
CDR3 DNA: TGCAGCGTTGAGGGAGGGCAACCTAGTGAAAAACTGTTTTTT

clone size: -
D gene: TRBD1
V gene: TRBV18
J gene: TRBJ1-1
CDR3 protein: CASSPGTGMSDTEAFF
CDR3 DNA: TGTGCCAGCTCACCAGGGACAGGGATGAGCGACACTGAAGCTTTCTTT

clone size: few
D gene: TRBD2
V gene: TRBV7-9
J gene: TRBJ2-1
CDR3 protein: CASSSGLGYNEQFF
CDR3 DNA: TGTGCCAGCAGCTCGGGACTAGGCTACAATGAGCAGTTCTTC

clone size: -
D gene: TRBD1
V gene: TRBV28
J gene: TRBJ2-1
CDR3 protein: CASSLYRGLNNEQFF
CDR3 DNA: TGTGCCAGCAGTTTATACAGGGGCCTAAACAATGAGCAGTTCTTC

clone size: once
D gene: TRBD2
V gene: TRBV27
J gene: TRBJ2-5
CDR3 protein: CASSLAREGETQYF
CDR3 DNA: TGTGCCAGCAGTTTGGCCAGGGAGGGAGAGACCCAGTACTTC

clone size: -
D gene: -
V gene: TRBV5-1
J gene: TRBJ2-2
CDR3 protein: CASSLGAGLGTGELFF
CDR3 DNA: TGCGCCAGCAGCTTGGGTGCGGGATTAGGGACCGGGGAGCTGTTTTTT

clone size: -
D gene: -
V gene: TRBV29-1
J gene: TRBJ1-1
CDR3 protein: CSVQDWRTEAFF
CDR3 DNA: TGCAGCGTTCAGGACTGGAGGACTGAAGCTTTCTTT

clone size: -
D gene: -
V gene: TRBV6-5
J gene: TRBJ1-1
CDR3 protein: CASSPRDTVTEAFF
CDR3 DNA: TGTGCCAGCAGTCCAAGAGACACGGTCACTGAAGCTTTCTTT

clone size: -
D gene: TRBD1
V gene: TRBV7-9
J gene: TRBJ1-5
CDR3 protein: CASSSGTAILNQPQHF
CDR3 DNA: TGTGCCAGCAGCTCCGGGACAGCCATCCTCAATCAGCCCCAGCATTTT

clone size: -
D gene: TRBD1
V gene: TRBV6-1
J gene: TRBJ2-1
CDR3 protein: CASSEAQGAYNEQFF
CDR3 DNA: TGTGCCAGCAGTGAGGCACAGGGGGCGTACAATGAGCAGTTCTTC

clone size: -
D gene: -
V gene: TRBV5-4
J gene: TRBJ2-1
CDR3 protein: CASSVDINEQFF
CDR3 DNA: TGTGCCAGCAGCGTGGACATCAATGAGCAGTTCTTC

clone size: -
D gene: -
V gene: TRBV6-5
J gene: TRBJ1-5
CDR3 protein: CASSGDSNQPQHF
CDR3 DNA: TGTGCCAGTTCGGGAGATAGCAATCAGCCCCAGCATTTT

clone size: -
D gene: TRBD1
V gene: TRBV7-9
J gene: TRBJ2-7
CDR3 protein: CASSLDNRGYLWTYEQYF
CDR3 DNA: TGTGCCAGCAGCTTAGATAACAGGGGTTATTTGTGGACCTACGAGCAGTACTTC